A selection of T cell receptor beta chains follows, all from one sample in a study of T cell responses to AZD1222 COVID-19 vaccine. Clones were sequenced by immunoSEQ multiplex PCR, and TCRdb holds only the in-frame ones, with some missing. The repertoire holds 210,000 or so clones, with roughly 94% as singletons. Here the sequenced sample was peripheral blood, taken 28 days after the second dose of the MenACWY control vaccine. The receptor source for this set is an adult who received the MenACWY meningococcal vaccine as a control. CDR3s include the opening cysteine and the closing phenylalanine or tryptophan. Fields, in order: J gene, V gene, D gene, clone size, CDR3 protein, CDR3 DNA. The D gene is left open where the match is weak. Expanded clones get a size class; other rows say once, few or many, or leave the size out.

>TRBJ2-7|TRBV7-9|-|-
CASSPQTLGTDYEQYF
TGTGCCAGCAGCCCTCAAACCCTTGGGACCGACTACGAGCAGTACTTC
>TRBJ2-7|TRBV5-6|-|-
CASSFRGPNYEQYF
TGTGCCAGCAGCTTTAGAGGGCCTAACTACGAGCAGTACTTC
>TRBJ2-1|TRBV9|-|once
CASSGDRYNEQFF
TGTGCCAGCAGCGGAGACAGATACAATGAGCAGTTCTTC
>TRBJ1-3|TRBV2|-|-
CASSSTGTGNTIYF
TGTGCCAGCAGTTCCACAGGGACGGGAAACACCATATATTTT
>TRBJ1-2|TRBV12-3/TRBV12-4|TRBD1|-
CASSPSGQGHTF
TGTGCCAGCAGTCCCTCGGGACAGGGACACACCTTC
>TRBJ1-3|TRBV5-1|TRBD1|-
CASRETGGLAGNTIYF
TGCGCCAGCAGGGAGACAGGGGGCCTCGCTGGAAACACCATATATTTT
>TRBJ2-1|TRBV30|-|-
CAWSVVWNEQFF
TGTGCCTGGAGTGTAGTATGGAATGAGCAGTTCTTC
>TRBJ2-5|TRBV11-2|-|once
CASSLYASQETQYF
TGTGCCAGCAGCTTATACGCCAGCCAAGAGACCCAGTACTTC
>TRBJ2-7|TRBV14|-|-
CASSLISTGYEQYF
TGTGCCAGCAGCCTCATATCGACAGGCTACGAGCAGTACTTC
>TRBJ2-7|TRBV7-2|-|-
CASSLEVGEQYF
TGTGCCAGCAGCTTAGAGGTCGGCGAGCAGTACTTC
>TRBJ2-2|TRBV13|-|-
CASNYRGPGRPGELFF
TGTGCCAGCAACTATAGAGGCCCCGGCCGTCCCGGGGAGCTGTTTTTT
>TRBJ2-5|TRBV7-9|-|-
CASSSGGPETQYF
TGTGCCAGCAGCTCAGGCGGGCCAGAGACCCAGTACTTC
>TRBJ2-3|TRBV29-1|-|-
CSVEGARTDTQYF
TGCAGCGTTGAGGGTGCTCGCACAGATACGCAGTATTTT
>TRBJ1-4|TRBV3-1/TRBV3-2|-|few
CASTRARGEKLFF
TGTGCCAGCACCCGGGCTAGGGGTGAAAAACTGTTTTTT
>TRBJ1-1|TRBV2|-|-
CASSGAVMNTEAFF
TGTGCCAGCAGTGGCGCGGTAATGAACACTGAAGCTTTCTTT
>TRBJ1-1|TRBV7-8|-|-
CASSLWGEAFF
TGTGCCAGCAGCCTGTGGGGGGAAGCTTTCTTT
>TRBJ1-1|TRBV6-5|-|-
CASSHMGGVNTEAFF
TGTGCCAGCAGCCATATGGGTGGAGTGAACACTGAAGCTTTCTTT
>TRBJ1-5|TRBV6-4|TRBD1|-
CASSGKTGRGQYQPQHF
TGTGCCAGCAGTGGGAAGACGGGCAGGGGGCAATATCAGCCCCAGCATTTT
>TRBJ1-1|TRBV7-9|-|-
CASSRGISPEAFF
TGTGCCAGCAGTCGGGGCATTTCCCCTGAAGCTTTCTTT
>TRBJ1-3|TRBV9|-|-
CASSVGGASGNTIYF
TGTGCCAGCAGCGTAGGGGGGGCTAGTGGAAACACCATATATTTT
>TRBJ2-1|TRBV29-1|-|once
CSVGLNNEQFF
TGCAGCGTCGGACTAAACAATGAGCAGTTCTTC
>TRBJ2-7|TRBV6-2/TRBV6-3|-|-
CASSRGGTASYEQYF
TGTGCCAGCAGCCGAGGAGGAACAGCATCCTACGAGCAGTACTTC
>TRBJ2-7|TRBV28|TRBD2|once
CASSLGLAGELAEQYF
TGTGCCAGCAGTCTGGGACTAGCGGGAGAGCTCGCCGAGCAGTACTTC
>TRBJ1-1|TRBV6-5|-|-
CASSQQRMNTEAFF
TGTGCCAGCAGCCAACAGAGAATGAACACTGAAGCTTTCTTT
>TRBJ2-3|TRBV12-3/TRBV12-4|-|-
CASRQGSTDTQYF
TGTGCCAGCAGACAGGGAAGCACAGATACGCAGTATTTT
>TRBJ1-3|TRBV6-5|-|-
CASSYSSLLSGNTIYF
TGTGCCAGCAGTTACTCGTCCCTTCTCTCTGGAAACACCATATATTTT
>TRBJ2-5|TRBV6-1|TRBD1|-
CASSDATGWETQYF
TGTGCCAGCAGTGATGCGACAGGGTGGGAGACCCAGTACTTC
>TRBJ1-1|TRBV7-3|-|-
CASSRGQTTEAFF
TGTGCCAGCAGCCGCGGACAGACCACTGAAGCTTTCTTT
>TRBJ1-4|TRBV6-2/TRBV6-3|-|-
CASSYEHTNEKLFF
TGTGCCAGCAGTTATGAGCATACTAATGAAAAACTGTTTTTT